The sequence of this T cell receptor (beta chain) was determined in a study of cytomegalovirus exposure and HLA in healthy donors. Germline CDR1 GTSNPN, CDR2 SVGIG (reference sequence). This CDR3 region has 11 residues. Trimming took off 0 bases at V and 8 bases at J, with 7 bases between the two ends. In its sample, this clone was seen once. Its antigen remains unknown. General study points: Donor immune exposure was known only as CMV serostatus. Investigators reported 150 to 200 TCR beta chains as tied to cytomegalovirus. Per a later analysis, 18,000 or so TCR beta sequences showed association with HLA alleles at 0.05 false discovery rate.

PCR used 60 Vbeta primers and 13 Jbeta primers. Assay used: immunoSEQ multiplex PCR; TCRdb lists only in-frame clones, some missing. The profile shows some 98,000 clones, roughly three quarters of them singletons. The chain links TRBV30 to TRBJ1-1; no firm D call. The sequenced material came from PBMCs. The receptor comes from a middle-aged man in good health and CMV-seronegative. The CDR3 spells CAWSVTREAFF. The CDR3 bases are TGTGCCTGGAGTGTTACTAGGGAAGCTTTCTTT.